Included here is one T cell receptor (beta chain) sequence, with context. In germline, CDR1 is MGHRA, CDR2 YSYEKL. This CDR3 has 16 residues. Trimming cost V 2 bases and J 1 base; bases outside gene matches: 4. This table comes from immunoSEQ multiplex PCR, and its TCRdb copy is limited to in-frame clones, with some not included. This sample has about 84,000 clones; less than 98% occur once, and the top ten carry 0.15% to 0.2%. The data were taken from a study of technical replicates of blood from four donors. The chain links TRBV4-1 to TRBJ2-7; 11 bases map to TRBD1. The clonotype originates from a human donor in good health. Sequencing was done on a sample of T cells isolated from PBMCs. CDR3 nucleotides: TGCGCCAGCAGCCAAATCGGGACAGGGGGTTCCTACGAGCAGTACTTC. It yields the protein CASSQIGTGGSYEQYF.